This entry lists 29 T cell receptor beta chains sequenced from one sample in a study of blood T cell repertoires in COVID-19. Data came from immunoSEQ multiplex PCR; TCRdb stores just in-frame clones and leaves some out. The sample shows about 64,000 clones, 80% to 85% of them seen only once. Material for sequencing was peripheral blood. The receptor set was obtained from a human donor in a cohort sampled during active COVID-19.

This clone appeared once. The genes are TRBV28 and TRBJ1-2; 7 positions match TRBD1. Trimming removed 1 base from V and 4 bases from J; junction bases left unmatched: 9. Germline CDR1 and CDR2: MDHEN and SYDVKM. CDR3 length equals 16 residues. CDR3: CASSLSPGQETYGYTF. The CDR3, as DNA: TGTGCCAGCAGTTTATCCCCCGGACAGGAGACCTATGGCTACACCTTC.

This chain connects TRBV11-3 to TRBJ1-1; no definite D call. The CDR3 covers 13 residues. Looked up from germline, CDR1 is SGHNT and CDR2 is YENEEA. V was trimmed by 4 bases and J by 2 bases, leaving 8 bases between them. In nucleotides, the CDR3 is TGTGCCAGCAGCTATCAGGAAAACACTGAAGCTTTCTTT. Amino acids: CASSYQENTEAFF.

The chain recombines TRBV28 with TRBJ1-4; 9 bases match TRBD1. Germline CDR1 reads MDHEN; CDR2 reads SYDVKM. The CDR3 has 16 amino acids. V shed 3 bases and J 7 bases; nucleotides not matched to a gene: 9. Here the CDR3 DNA reads TGTGCCAGCAGTTTCCCGGACAGGGGTATGGTTGAAAAACTGTTTTTT. Translated: CASSFPDRGMVEKLFF.

The chain is built from TRBV28 and TRBJ1-4; TRBD1 agrees at 7 bases. Trimming took 9 bases from V and 8 from J; bases not matched to a gene: 6. The germline CDR1 and CDR2 sequences are MDHEN and SYDVKM. This CDR3 has 12 residues. CDR3: CASATGKEKLFF. CDR3 DNA: TGTGCCAGTGCGACAGGGAAAGAAAAACTGTTTTTT.

The chain employs TRBV2 and TRBJ1-5, with 8 bases lining up with TRBD1. The J segment lost 9 bases and the V segment lost 6 bases, leaving 7 bases of the junction unmatched. The CDR3 runs 13 residues. Germline lookup yields CDR1 SNHLY and CDR2 FYNNEI. CDR3 region: CASRPTGGRPQHF. Written as DNA, the CDR3 is TGTGCCAGCAGGCCTACAGGGGGAAGGCCCCAGCATTTT.

J is TRBJ1-4 and V is TRBV15, with D uncertain. The CDR3 is 13 residues long. The ends were cut back, 1 base at V and 8 bases at J, with 8 bases in the middle. Germline-derived CDR1 and CDR2 are LNHNV and YYDKDF (reference sequence). The CDR3 region is CATSRAGGEKLFF. CDR3 DNA: TGTGCCACCAGCAGAGCGGGTGGGGAAAAACTGTTTTTT. Looking up the rest from reference TRBV15 and TRBJ1-4 gives the full variable domain: DAMVIQNPRYQVTQFGKPVTLSCSQTLNHNVMYWYQQKSSQAPKLLFHYYDKDFNNEADTPDNFQSRRPNTSFCFLDIRSPGLGDTAMYLCATSRAGGEKLFFGSGTQLSVL.

This clone has only one observation. The chain links TRBV10-3 to TRBJ2-7, with 9 bases fitting TRBD1. The J segment lost 1 base and the V segment lost 6 bases, leaving 4 bases of the junction unmatched. The germline gives CDR1 ENHRY, CDR2 SYGVKD. This CDR3 region has 14 residues. This CDR3 is CAIRGQGRSYEQYF. In DNA form, the CDR3 reads TGTGCCATCAGGGGACAGGGACGGTCCTACGAGCAGTACTTC.

This clone was counted once. The V call is TRBV5-1, the J call TRBJ2-5; TRBD2 matches at 8 bases. The CDR3 loop spans 15 amino acids. V gave up 0 bases and J gave up 1 base; unmatched junction bases: 2. CDR1 is SGHRS and CDR2 is YFSETQ in the germline V gene. CDR3 DNA: TGCGCCAGCAGCTTGGGGCTAGCGGGCCAAGAGACCCAGTACTTC. Protein sequence: CASSLGLAGQETQYF.

This clone was observed once. The chain combines TRBV5-1 with TRBJ2-3; TRBD1 might be the D (6 bases). This CDR3 region has 16 residues. Deletions cut 6 bases from V and 1 base from J, with 18 bases between. Germline V CDR1 and CDR2: SGHRS, YFSETQ. CDR3 bases: TGCGCCAGCACACACTCCGTGGGGGCGCGCACAGATACGCAGTATTTT. Amino acids: CASTHSVGARTDTQYF.

This chain joins TRBV11-3 and TRBJ2-3; a weak D match, TRBD1 (7 bases). There are 15 residues in the CDR3. Trimming removed 4 bases from V and 6 bases from J, with 17 bases in between. CDR1 is SGHNT and CDR2 is YENEEA in the germline V gene. The CDR3 region is CASSSSGGKADTQYF. The CDR3 nucleotides read TGTGCCAGCAGCTCGTCAGGGGGGAAAGCGGATACGCAGTATTTT. The complete variable domain, with remaining parts taken from reference TRBV11-3 and TRBJ2-3, reads EAGVVQSPRYKIIEKKQPVAFWCNPISGHNTLYWYLQNLGQGPELLIRYENEEAVDDSQLPKDRFSAERLKGVDSTLKIQPAELGDSAVYLCASSSSGGKADTQYFGPGTRLTVL.

The chain recombines TRBV11-2 with TRBJ2-3; 15 nucleotides match TRBD2. With V trimmed by 5 bases and J by 0 bases, 9 bases remained unmatched. The CDR3 totals 19 residues. CDR1 is SGHAT and CDR2 is FQNNGV in the germline V gene. This CDR3 is CASSPRPGLAGGSTDTQYF. CDR3 nucleotide sequence: TGTGCCAGCAGCCCCCGGCCCGGACTAGCGGGGGGGAGCACAGATACGCAGTATTTT.

The rearrangement joins TRBV10-3 to TRBJ2-3, with TRBD1 matching over 8 bases. The V gene end was trimmed by 6 bases and the J gene end by 4 bases; junction bases not matched to a gene: 9. CDR1 ENHRY and CDR2 SYGVKD come from the germline V gene. The CDR3 runs 15 residues. As DNA, the CDR3 is TGTGCCATCAGCATGAATGGACAGGGCGCAGATACGCAGTATTTT. Translated, it gives CAISMNGQGADTQYF.

The genes are TRBV11-1 and TRBJ2-1, with a weak D call TRBD2 (7 bases). V was trimmed by 5 bases and J by 13 bases, leaving 12 bases between them. Per germline, CDR1 SGHAT and CDR2 FQDESV (reference sequence). The CDR3 has 11 amino acids. The CDR3 reads CASSGGAGQFF. In DNA, the CDR3 is TGTGCCAGCAGCGGGGGGGCGGGTCAGTTCTTC.

This clone has just a few counts. The CDR3 sequence is CASSQVGLAARADTQYF. The CDR3 coding sequence is TGTGCCAGCAGCCAAGTCGGCCTAGCGGCGAGGGCAGATACGCAGTATTTT. The chain carries TRBV4-2 and TRBJ2-3, with 7 bases identical to TRBD2. The V gene's germline CDR1 is LGHNA and CDR2 YNFKEQ. V gave up 1 base and J gave up 4 bases; unmatched junction bases: 11. There are 17 residues in the CDR3.

The chain has TRBV2 and TRBJ1-4, with 8 positions matching TRBD1. This CDR3 region has 14 residues. Germline CDR1 SNHLY, CDR2 FYNNEI. J lost 7 bases, V lost 6 bases, and 7 bases had no gene match. The CDR3 nucleotides read TGTGCCAGCAGATATCAGGGGGCTTCTGAAAAACTGTTTTTT. Residues: CASRYQGASEKLFF.

The rearrangement uses TRBV7-9 and TRBJ1-1, with TRBD1 identical over 8 bases. In germline, CDR1 is SEHNR, CDR2 FQNEAQ (reference sequence). The CDR3 loop spans 13 amino acids. The V segment lost 5 bases and the J segment 5 bases; nucleotides outside the gene matches: 4. The CDR3 DNA follows: TGTGCCAGCAGCCCACAGGGGGGGACTGAAGCTTTCTTT. This translates into CASSPQGGTEAFF.

This clone was observed once. The chain recombines TRBV7-2 with TRBJ2-1; 10 bases are shared with TRBD2. Looked up from germline, CDR1 is SGHTA and CDR2 is FQGNSA. After removal of 3 bases from V and 4 bases from J, the junction contained 3 bases not matched to a gene. This CDR3 is built from 15 residues. The DNA of the CDR3 is TGTGCCAGCAGCTTTCAGCGGGGGGGGTACAATGAGCAGTTCTTC. It yields the protein CASSFQRGGYNEQFF.

CDR3 nucleotide sequence: TGTGCCAGCAGCGGCGGGACCCTACTAGGCTACACCTTC. Encoded protein: CASSGGTLLGYTF. The V and J genes are TRBV5-4 and TRBJ1-2, with a tentative D call TRBD1 (5 bases). V was cut by 4 bases and J by 8 bases, with 15 bases left in between. The CDR3 totals 13 residues. Germline-derived CDR1 and CDR2 are SGHNT and YYREEE (reference sequence).

The chain employs TRBV5-1 and TRBJ2-2, with 7 bases identical to TRBD2. The length of the CDR3 is 15 residues. Germline V lookup: CDR1 SGHRS, CDR2 YFSETQ. With 4 bases clipped from V and 5 bases from J, the junction kept 8 bases outside the gene matches. The CDR3 loop is CASSLGTTGTGELFF. DNA of the CDR3: TGCGCCAGCAGCCTCGGGACTACAGGAACCGGGGAGCTGTTTTTT. The full variable domain, in which reference TRBV5-1 and TRBJ2-2 provide the parts outside the CDR3, is KAGVTQTPRYLIKTRGQQVTLSCSPISGHRSVSWYQQTPGQGLQFLFEYFSETQRNKGNFPGRFSGRQFSNSRSEMNVSTLELGDSALYLCASSLGTTGTGELFFGEGSRLTVL.

V is TRBV2 and J is TRBJ2-1; D may be TRBD1 (6 bases). Germline V gene lookup returns CDR1 SNHLY and CDR2 FYNNEI. The V end lost 10 bases, the J end lost 3 bases, and 10 bases lay between the germline ends. This CDR3 is built from 12 residues. As DNA, the CDR3 is TGTGCCACGTCGACAGGCTACAATGAGCAGTTCTTC. This sequence encodes CATSTGYNEQFF.

The rearrangement joins TRBV24-1 to TRBJ2-5; 10 positions match TRBD1. The germline CDR1 and CDR2 sequences are KGHDR and SFDVKD. The junction had 5 bases not matched to a gene; V was cut back by 3 bases and J by 5 bases. CDR3 length: 15 residues. The CDR3 nucleotides read TGTGCCACCAGTGATCCGACAGGGGGCGACGAGACCCAGTACTTC. Protein sequence: CATSDPTGGDETQYF.

The CDR3 loop is CASSLGGAGNTIYF. The CDR3 DNA follows: TGTGCCAGCAGCTTAGGGGGGGCTGGAAACACCATATATTTT. The rearrangement uses TRBV11-2 and TRBJ1-3, with a tentative D call TRBD1 (5 bases). The V gene's germline CDR1 is SGHAT and CDR2 FQNNGV. The CDR3 is made up of 14 amino acids. Trimming took 1 base from V and 2 from J, leaving 6 bases between them.

CDR3 in DNA: TGTGCCAGCAGATACGACAGGTCTGAGACCCAGTACTTC. Translation gives CASRYDRSETQYF. This chain connects TRBV12-3 or TRBV12-4 to TRBJ2-5; tentative D call: TRBD1 (6 bases). The CDR3 runs to 13 residues. V dropped 6 bases and J dropped 5 bases, with 13 bases sitting between them.

The CDR3 loop is CASSLDGLTQFQQFF. Here the CDR3 DNA reads TGTGCCAGCAGCCTGGACGGACTTACACAATTCCAGCAGTTCTTC. The chain recombines TRBV7-2 with TRBJ2-1, with TRBD2 as a possible D gene (5 bases). Germline-derived CDR1 and CDR2 are SGHTA and FQGNSA. This CDR3 contains 15 residues. V was pared by 5 bases and J by 11 bases, with 22 bases between.

This chain connects TRBV5-5 to TRBJ2-7; maybe TRBD2 (5 bases). From germline, CDR1 is SGHKS and CDR2 YYEKEE (reference sequence). The V gene lost 2 bases and the J gene lost 3 bases, with 15 bases spanning the gap. The CDR3 sequence is 15 residues long. The CDR3 reads CASSFQTGSGYEQYF. In DNA form, the CDR3 reads TGTGCCAGCAGCTTTCAAACGGGGTCAGGCTACGAGCAGTACTTC.

The rearrangement links TRBV5-1 to TRBJ2-3, with 8 bases fitting TRBD2. The germline gives CDR1 SGHRS, CDR2 YFSETQ. The length of the CDR3 is 15 residues. The V segment lost 0 bases and the J segment 3 bases; nucleotides outside the gene matches: 3. The CDR3 sequence: CASSLVAGLTDTQYF. CDR3 DNA: TGCGCCAGCAGCTTGGTAGCGGGGTTAACAGATACGCAGTATTTT.

This chain links TRBV2 with TRBJ1-1; D may be TRBD1 (5 bases). V was clipped by 7 bases and J by 5 bases, with 14 bases between them. CDR1 SNHLY and CDR2 FYNNEI come from the germline V gene. The CDR3 covers 13 residues. The CDR3 coding sequence is TGTGCCAGCAAGAGCCGCCGGGGGACTGAAGCTTTCTTT. This translates into CASKSRRGTEAFF. The entire variable domain, with the rest obtained from reference TRBV2 and TRBJ1-1, is as follows: EPEVTQTPSHQVTQMGQEVILRCVPISNHLYFYWYRQILGQKVEFLVSFYNNEISEKSEIFDDQFSVERPDGSNFTLKIRSTKLEDSAMYFCASKSRRGTEAFFGQGTRLTVV.

The chain carries TRBV24-1 and TRBJ1-5; D gene uncertain. This CDR3 is built from 13 residues. The V and J ends lost 5 bases and 4 bases respectively, with 8 bases between them. The germline V gene has CDR1 KGHDR and CDR2 SFDVKD. The CDR3 sequence is CATSARFNQPQHF. The CDR3 DNA follows: TGTGCCACCAGTGCCAGGTTTAATCAGCCCCAGCATTTT.

The CDR3 bases are TGTGCCAGTAGTATAGGCACAGGGGGTAATTCACCCCTCCACTTT. Translated: CASSIGTGGNSPLHF. This chain uses TRBV19 with TRBJ1-6, with 8 bases lining up with TRBD1. The V segment lost 1 base and the J segment 6 bases; nucleotides outside the gene matches: 2. Germline assignment: CDR1 LNHDA and CDR2 SQIVND (reference sequence). The CDR3 spans 15 residues.